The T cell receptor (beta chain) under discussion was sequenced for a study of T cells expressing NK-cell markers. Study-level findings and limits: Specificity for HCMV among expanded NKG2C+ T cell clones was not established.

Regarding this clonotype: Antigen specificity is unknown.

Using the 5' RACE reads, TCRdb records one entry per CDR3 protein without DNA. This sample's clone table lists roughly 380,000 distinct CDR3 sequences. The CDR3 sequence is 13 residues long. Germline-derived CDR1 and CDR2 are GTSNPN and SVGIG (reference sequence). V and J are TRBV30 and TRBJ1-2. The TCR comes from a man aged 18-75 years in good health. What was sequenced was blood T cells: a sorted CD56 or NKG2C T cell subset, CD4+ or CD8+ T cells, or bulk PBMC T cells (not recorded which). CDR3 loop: CAWSRFANYGYTF.